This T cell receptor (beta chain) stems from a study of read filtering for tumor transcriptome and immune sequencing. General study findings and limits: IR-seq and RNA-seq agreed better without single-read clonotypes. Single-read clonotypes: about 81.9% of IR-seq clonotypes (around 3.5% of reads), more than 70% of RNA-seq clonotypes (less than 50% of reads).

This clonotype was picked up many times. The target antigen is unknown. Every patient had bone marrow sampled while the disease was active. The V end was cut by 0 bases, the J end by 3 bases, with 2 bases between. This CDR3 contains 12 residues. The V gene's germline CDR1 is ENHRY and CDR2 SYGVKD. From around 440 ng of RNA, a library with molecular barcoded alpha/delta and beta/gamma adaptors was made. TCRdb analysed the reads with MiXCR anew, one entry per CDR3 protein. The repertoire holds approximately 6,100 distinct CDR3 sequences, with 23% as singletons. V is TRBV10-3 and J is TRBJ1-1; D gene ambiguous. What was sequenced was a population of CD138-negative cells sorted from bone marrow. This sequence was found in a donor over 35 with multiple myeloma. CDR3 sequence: CAISESDTEAFF. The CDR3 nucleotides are TGTGCCATCAGTGAGTCCGACACTGAAGCTTTCTTT.